This T cell receptor beta chain was profiled in a study of T cell changes during pregnancy in multiple sclerosis. Using immunoSEQ multiplex PCR, the repertoire was profiled, and TCRdb retains in-frame clones only, with some absent. The data contain tens of thousands of clones, around 94% of them singletons. As regards this clone: Compared with germline, one end of the junction differs, possibly owing to a read error.

The sequence derives from a female donor with multiple sclerosis, enrolled in a pregnancy study. The source material was CD4+ T cells from peripheral blood mononuclear cells, sampled in the third trimester of pregnancy.

The CDR3 DNA reads TGTGCCAGCAGTCAATACCGGGACAGGGAAGAGTACTTC. It codes for CASSQYRDREEYF. J is TRBJ2-4 and V is TRBV25-1; 9 bases line up with TRBD1. Germline CDR1 reads MGHDK; CDR2 reads SYGVNS. The CDR3 consists of 13 residues.